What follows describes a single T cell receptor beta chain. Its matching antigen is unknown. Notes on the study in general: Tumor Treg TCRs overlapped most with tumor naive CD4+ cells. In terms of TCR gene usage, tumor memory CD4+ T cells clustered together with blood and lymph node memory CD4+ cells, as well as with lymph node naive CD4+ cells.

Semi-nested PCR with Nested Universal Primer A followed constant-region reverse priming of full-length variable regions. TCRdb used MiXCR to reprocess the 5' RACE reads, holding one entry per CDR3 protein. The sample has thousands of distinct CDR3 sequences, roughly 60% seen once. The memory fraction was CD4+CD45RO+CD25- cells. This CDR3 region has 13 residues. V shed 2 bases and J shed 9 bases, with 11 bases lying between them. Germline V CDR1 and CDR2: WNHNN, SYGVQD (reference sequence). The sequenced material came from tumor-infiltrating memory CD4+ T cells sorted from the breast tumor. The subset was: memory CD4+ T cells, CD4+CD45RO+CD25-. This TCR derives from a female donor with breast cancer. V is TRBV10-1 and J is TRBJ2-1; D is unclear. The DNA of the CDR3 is TGCGCCAGCAGTGAGGATCGAGGCGGTGAGCAGTTCTTC. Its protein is CASSEDRGGEQFF.